This TCR beta chain originates from a study of T cells in Graves' hyperthyroidism and ophthalmopathy. Each diagnosis drew on symptoms, thyroxine, TRAb, thyroid ultrasound and orbital computed tomography findings. RNA transcripts yielded amplified TCR beta CDR3 regions. Using the HTBI primer set, a first-round RT-PCR was run on the TCR CDR3. TCRdb used MiXCR to reprocess the multiplex PCR reads, holding one entry per CDR3 protein. This sample has 90,000 to 120,000 distinct CDR3 sequences; roughly 15% occur once, and the top ten carry around two fifths. The ends lost 7 bases at V and 4 bases at J; junction bases unmatched: 6. The germline V gene encodes CDR1 MNHEY and CDR2 SVGEGT. The CDR3 consists of 14 residues. Regarding this clonotype: Its cognate antigen is unknown.

Study-level results: Among thyroid clonotypes expanded above 0.001, most also appeared in blood.

Sample: blood. This receptor was taken from a woman in her forties or fifties with Graves' hyperthyroidism. The V gene is TRBV6-2 or TRBV6-3, the J gene TRBJ2-1; 8 bases are a match to TRBD1. CDR3 sequence: CASTRQGMYNEQFF. The DNA of the CDR3 is TGTGCCAGCACCAGACAGGGGATGTACAATGAGCAGTTCTTC.